These T cell receptor beta chains were read from a single sample in a study of cytomegalovirus exposure and HLA in healthy donors. The assay was immunoSEQ multiplex PCR, and TCRdb's table has in-frame clones only and misses some. This sample carries around 300,000 clones, approximately 86% of them seen once, and the ten largest clones take more than 0.8%. Sequencing was performed on PBMCs. Source of these receptors: a woman aged 18-29 years in good health and CMV-seronegative. Both conserved end residues are part of each CDR3. A D gene is named only where the DNA matches it firmly. Only part of the rows carry a size: once, few, many, or a class if the clone is expanded.

V gene: TRBV5-1; D gene: NA; clone size: NA; J gene: TRBJ2-7; CDR3 DNA: TGCGCCAGCAGCGGGGGGTTAAGCGGATTCACCTACGAGCAGTACTTC; CDR3 protein: CASSGGLSGFTYEQYF
V gene: TRBV6-1; D gene: NA; clone size: once; J gene: TRBJ1-2; CDR3 DNA: TGTGCCAGCAGTGAAGGACCGGGTGACTACACCTTC; CDR3 protein: CASSEGPGDYTF
V gene: TRBV4-3; D gene: NA; clone size: NA; J gene: TRBJ1-5; CDR3 DNA: TGCGCCAGCAGCCAAGAAGGGCGGAGGCAGCCCCAGCATTTT; CDR3 protein: CASSQEGRRQPQHF
V gene: TRBV9; D gene: NA; clone size: NA; J gene: TRBJ2-2; CDR3 DNA: TGTGCCAGCAGCGTAGGCGGGGCTCACACCATAATTAACACCGGGGAGCTGTTTTTT; CDR3 protein: CASSVGGAHTIINTGELFF
V gene: TRBV5-1; D gene: NA; clone size: NA; J gene: TRBJ2-3; CDR3 DNA: TGCGCCAGCAGCTTGCTACAGAGCACAGATACGCAGTATTTT; CDR3 protein: CASSLLQSTDTQYF
V gene: TRBV7-2; D gene: TRBD1; clone size: NA; J gene: TRBJ2-1; CDR3 DNA: TGTGCCAGCAGCCTAAATTACAGGGGGGATGAGCAGTTCTTC; CDR3 protein: CASSLNYRGDEQFF
V gene: TRBV6-1; D gene: NA; clone size: NA; J gene: TRBJ2-2; CDR3 DNA: TGTGCCAGCAGTGTTCCGGGACACCCGAACACCGGGGAGCTGTTTTTT; CDR3 protein: CASSVPGHPNTGELFF
V gene: TRBV29-1; D gene: NA; clone size: NA; J gene: TRBJ2-5; CDR3 DNA: TGCAGCGTTGAACAGGGTGGTGAGACCCAGTACTTC; CDR3 protein: CSVEQGGETQYF
V gene: TRBV13; D gene: NA; clone size: once; J gene: TRBJ2-1; CDR3 DNA: TGTGCCAGCAGCTTACGCCAGGGTAACGATGAGCAGTTCTTC; CDR3 protein: CASSLRQGNDEQFF
V gene: TRBV4-3; D gene: NA; clone size: NA; J gene: TRBJ1-1; CDR3 DNA: TGCGCCAGCAGCCAAGATAGCGAGGCACTTCACACTGAAGCTTTCTTT; CDR3 protein: CASSQDSEALHTEAFF
V gene: TRBV5-6; D gene: NA; clone size: NA; J gene: TRBJ1-2; CDR3 DNA: TGTGCCAGCAGCTTGGTTGTCAGGGGCTATGGCTACACCTTC; CDR3 protein: CASSLVVRGYGYTF
V gene: TRBV30; D gene: TRBD1; clone size: few; J gene: TRBJ1-5; CDR3 DNA: TGTGCCTGGGGGGACAGGGCCAATCAGCCCCAGCATTTT; CDR3 protein: CAWGDRANQPQHF
V gene: TRBV2; D gene: TRBD1; clone size: NA; J gene: TRBJ2-7; CDR3 DNA: TGTGCCAGCAGTGTGGACAGGGGGAGTCACGAGCAGTACTTC; CDR3 protein: CASSVDRGSHEQYF
V gene: TRBV6-5; D gene: TRBD2; clone size: NA; J gene: TRBJ2-4; CDR3 DNA: TGTGCCAGCAGTTACTCGCGGGCTAGCGGAAAAAACATTCAGTACTTC; CDR3 protein: CASSYSRASGKNIQYF
V gene: TRBV7-2; D gene: TRBD2; clone size: NA; J gene: TRBJ2-5; CDR3 DNA: TGTGCCAGCAGCTTAGGCCGTAGCGGGCGGGAGACCCAGTACTTC; CDR3 protein: CASSLGRSGRETQYF
V gene: TRBV6-4; D gene: NA; clone size: NA; J gene: TRBJ2-3; CDR3 DNA: TGTGCCAGCAGTGACTCGAAACGGGCAGATACGCAGTATTTT; CDR3 protein: CASSDSKRADTQYF
V gene: TRBV6-5; D gene: NA; clone size: NA; J gene: TRBJ2-7; CDR3 DNA: TGTGCCAGCAGTTACACCGTTCAGGGGTACGAGCAGTACTTC; CDR3 protein: CASSYTVQGYEQYF
V gene: TRBV6-6; D gene: TRBD2; clone size: NA; J gene: TRBJ2-7; CDR3 DNA: TGTGCCAGCAGTTACACCCGACTAGCGGGGGGCGACGAGCAGTACTTC; CDR3 protein: CASSYTRLAGGDEQYF
V gene: TRBV7-9; D gene: NA; clone size: NA; J gene: TRBJ2-7; CDR3 DNA: TGTGCCAGCAGCACCCCCTTCCTCGGGGGGCTCTACGAGCAGTACTTC; CDR3 protein: CASSTPFLGGLYEQYF
V gene: TRBV27; D gene: NA; clone size: NA; J gene: TRBJ1-6; CDR3 DNA: TGTGCCAGCAAGACACCCGGATATAATTCACCCCTCCACTTT; CDR3 protein: CASKTPGYNSPLHF
V gene: TRBV7-2; D gene: NA; clone size: NA; J gene: TRBJ1-6; CDR3 DNA: TGTGCCAGCTCCGTGGTCGGCTATAATTCACCCCTCCACTTT; CDR3 protein: CASSVVGYNSPLHF
V gene: TRBV29-1; D gene: NA; clone size: NA; J gene: TRBJ1-2; CDR3 DNA: TGCAGCGTTGCGGCCGGCCCGGGGTATGGCTACACCTTC; CDR3 protein: CSVAAGPGYGYTF
V gene: TRBV4-3; D gene: NA; clone size: NA; J gene: TRBJ1-1; CDR3 DNA: TGCGCCAGCAGCCAAGTGGACAGCAACACTGAAGCTTTCTTT; CDR3 protein: CASSQVDSNTEAFF
V gene: TRBV29-1; D gene: NA; clone size: NA; J gene: TRBJ2-2; CDR3 DNA: TGCAGCGGGAGGTACGCCGCGAACACCGGGGAGCTGTTTTTT; CDR3 protein: CSGRYAANTGELFF
V gene: TRBV5-1; D gene: NA; clone size: NA; J gene: TRBJ1-4; CDR3 DNA: TGCGCCAGCAGCTCGACTGCAACTAATGAAAAACTGTTTTTT; CDR3 protein: CASSSTATNEKLFF
V gene: TRBV10-3; D gene: TRBD2; clone size: NA; J gene: TRBJ2-7; CDR3 DNA: TGTGCCATCAGTACAGCCGGGACTAGCGGGGGGAAAGCTCACTACGAGCAGTACTTC; CDR3 protein: CAISTAGTSGGKAHYEQYF
V gene: TRBV7-7; D gene: NA; clone size: NA; J gene: TRBJ2-5; CDR3 DNA: TGTGCTAGCAGCTTAAAGGGGCCCTGGCAGACCCAGTACTTC; CDR3 protein: CASSLKGPWQTQYF
V gene: TRBV19; D gene: NA; clone size: NA; J gene: TRBJ2-7; CDR3 DNA: TGTGCCATTACGAGCCGCTCGGGCGAGCAGTACTTC; CDR3 protein: CAITSRSGEQYF
V gene: TRBV4-3; D gene: TRBD2; clone size: NA; J gene: TRBJ2-1; CDR3 DNA: TGCGCCAGCAGCCAAGAGCTAGCGGGGGGGCTCGATGAGCAGTTCTTC; CDR3 protein: CASSQELAGGLDEQFF
V gene: TRBV29-1; D gene: TRBD1; clone size: NA; J gene: TRBJ2-4; CDR3 DNA: TGCAGCGCTACGACAGGGGGCAACAAAAACATTCAGTACTTC; CDR3 protein: CSATTGGNKNIQYF
V gene: TRBV7-9; D gene: NA; clone size: NA; J gene: TRBJ1-2; CDR3 DNA: TGTGCCAGCAGCCCCGTCGGAGATGACTATGGCTACACCTTC; CDR3 protein: CASSPVGDDYGYTF
V gene: TRBV9; D gene: TRBD2; clone size: NA; J gene: TRBJ2-3; CDR3 DNA: TGTGCCAGCAGCGTAGAGACTAGCGGAACAGATACGCAGTATTTT; CDR3 protein: CASSVETSGTDTQYF
V gene: TRBV7-2; D gene: TRBD1; clone size: NA; J gene: TRBJ2-7; CDR3 DNA: TGTGCCAGCACCCGGACAGGGGGCAGCTACGAGCAGTACTTC; CDR3 protein: CASTRTGGSYEQYF
V gene: TRBV6-5; D gene: TRBD1; clone size: NA; J gene: TRBJ1-1; CDR3 DNA: TGTGCCAGCAGTCTAGCGGGACAGGTGGGCGCTTTCTTT; CDR3 protein: CASSLAGQVGAFF
V gene: TRBV4-1; D gene: TRBD2; clone size: once; J gene: TRBJ2-2; CDR3 DNA: TGCGCCAGCAGCCCAGCAAGCGAACTAGCGGGAAACACCGGGGAGCTGTTTTTT; CDR3 protein: CASSPASELAGNTGELFF
V gene: TRBV9; D gene: NA; clone size: NA; J gene: TRBJ1-1; CDR3 DNA: TGTGCCAGCAGCAAAATTACTAAGGGGGACATTGAAGCTTTCTTT; CDR3 protein: CASSKITKGDIEAFF